The T cell receptor (beta chain) under discussion was sequenced for a study of molecular identifiers for immune sequencing clone quantification. This clonotype was seen many times. The CDR3 has 17 amino acids. V shed 5 bases and J shed 3 bases, with 21 bases lying between them. CDR1 is MDHEN and CDR2 is SYDVKM in the germline V gene. TCRdb passed the PCR reads through MiXCR, listing each CDR3 protein once. The table includes 53,000 or so distinct CDR3 sequences, more than 35% detected once. The TCR originated in a human donor in good health. Some libraries in this study had Jurkat cell RNA spiked in. The sample was naive CD8+ T cells from blood, with Jurkat cell RNA spiked in. The subset: FACS-sorted CD8+CD4-CCR7+CD45RA+ naive T cells. The chain has TRBV28 and TRBJ2-3; perhaps TRBD2 as D (6 bases). CDR3 coding DNA: TGTGCCAGCAGTAACCCTATAGCGGCCCAACGGACAGATACGCAGTATTTT. Translation: CASSNPIAAQRTDTQYF.